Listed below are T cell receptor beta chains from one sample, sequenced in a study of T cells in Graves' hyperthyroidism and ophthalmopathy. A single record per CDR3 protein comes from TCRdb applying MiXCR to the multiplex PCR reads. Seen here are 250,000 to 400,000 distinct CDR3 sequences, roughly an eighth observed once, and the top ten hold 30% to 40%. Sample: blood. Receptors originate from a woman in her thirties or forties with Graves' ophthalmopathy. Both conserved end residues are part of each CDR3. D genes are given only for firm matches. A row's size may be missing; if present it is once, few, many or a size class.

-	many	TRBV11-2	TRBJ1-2	TGTGCCAGCACCTCTTCGGGGGGCAACTATGGCTACACCTTC	CASTSSGGNYGYTF
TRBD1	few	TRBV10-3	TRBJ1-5	TGTGCCATCAGTGAGAGTCCGACAGGGAATCAGCCCCAGCATTTT	CAISESPTGNQPQHF
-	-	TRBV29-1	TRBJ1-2	TGCAGCGTTGAAAGGGGCGGTTCAAGCTATGGCTACACCTTC	CSVERGGSSYGYTF
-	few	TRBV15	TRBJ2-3	TGTGCCACCAGCAGAAGGACTGGGAGAGATACGCAGTATTTT	CATSRRTGRDTQYF
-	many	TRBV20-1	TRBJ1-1	TGCAGTGCTAGGATCCTCTCAACTTTGAACACTGAAGCTTTCTTT	CSARILSTLNTEAFF
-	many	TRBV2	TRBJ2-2	TGTGCCAGCAAGGCAGGGGCGAACACCGGGGAGCTGTTTTTT	CASKAGANTGELFF
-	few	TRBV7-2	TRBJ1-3	TGTGCCAGCAGCCCAAGCGCAGGGCCCACCATATATTTT	CASSPSAGPTIYF
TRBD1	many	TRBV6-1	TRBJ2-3	TGTGCCAGCCGGTGGCGTCGGCAGGGGGCGGATACGCAGTATTTT	CASRWRRQGADTQYF
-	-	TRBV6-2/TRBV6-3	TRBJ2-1	TGTGCCAGCAGTTACTCGACCGGGGCGTACAATGAGCAGTTCTTC	CASSYSTGAYNEQFF
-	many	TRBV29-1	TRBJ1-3	TGCAGCGTTGCGGGTTACTCTGGAAACACCATATATTTT	CSVAGYSGNTIYF
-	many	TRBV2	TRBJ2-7	TGTGCCAGCAGTGTCGAGGGGCTCGGCTACGAGCAGTACTTC	CASSVEGLGYEQYF
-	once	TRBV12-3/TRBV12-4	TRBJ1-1	TGTGCCAGCAGTCCCCGGGGACCCTGGGACACTGAAGCTTTCTTT	CASSPRGPWDTEAFF